The clone carrying this T cell receptor beta chain was counted between two and nine times. Antigen specificity is unknown. This sample stems from a study of beta chain features in type 1 diabetes. Whole-study results and caveats: Any HLA-type effect on TCRB rearrangement remained unresolved here. All four CD4+ subsets of Type 1 diabetes patients contained TCRB CDR3s that were moderately but significantly shorter.

The CDR3 is made up of 15 amino acids. V was pared by 0 bases and J by 1 base, with 10 bases between. Germline V gene sequence: CDR1 SGHTA, CDR2 FQGNSA. Expressed TCRB transcripts were sequenced because the entire RNA isolate underwent reverse transcription. Here immunoSEQ multiplex PCR was the method, and the copy in TCRdb shows in-frame clones only, minus some. Among about 160,000 clones listed, about 8.3% were seen once. The V and J genes are TRBV7-2 and TRBJ2-7, with a possible D match to TRBD2 (6 bases). Sequencing used central memory CD4+ T cells from blood. This receptor was obtained from a woman aged 18-29 years with type 1 diabetes. CDR3 region: CASSLASGESYEQYF. CDR3 sequence (DNA): TGTGCCAGCAGCTTAGCCTCGGGGGAATCCTACGAGCAGTACTTC.